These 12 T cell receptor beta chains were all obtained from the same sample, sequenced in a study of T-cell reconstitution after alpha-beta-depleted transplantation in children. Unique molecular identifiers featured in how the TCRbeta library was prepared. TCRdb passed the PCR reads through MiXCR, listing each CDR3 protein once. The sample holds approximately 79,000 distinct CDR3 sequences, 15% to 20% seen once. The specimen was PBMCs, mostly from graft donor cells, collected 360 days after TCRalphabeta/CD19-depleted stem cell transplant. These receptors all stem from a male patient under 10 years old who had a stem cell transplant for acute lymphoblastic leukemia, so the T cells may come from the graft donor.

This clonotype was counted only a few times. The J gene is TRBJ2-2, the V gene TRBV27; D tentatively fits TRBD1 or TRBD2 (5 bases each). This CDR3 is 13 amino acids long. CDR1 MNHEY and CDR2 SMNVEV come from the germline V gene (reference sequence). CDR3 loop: CASEGLGTGELFF. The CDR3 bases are TGTGCAAGCGAGGGGTTAGGCACCGGGGAGCTGTTTTTT.

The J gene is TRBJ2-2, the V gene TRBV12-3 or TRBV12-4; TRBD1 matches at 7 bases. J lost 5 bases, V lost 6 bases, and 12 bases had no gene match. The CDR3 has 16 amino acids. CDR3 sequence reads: CASRATGFSRTGELFF. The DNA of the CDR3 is TGTGCCAGCAGAGCGACAGGGTTCAGTAGGACCGGGGAGCTGTTTTTT.

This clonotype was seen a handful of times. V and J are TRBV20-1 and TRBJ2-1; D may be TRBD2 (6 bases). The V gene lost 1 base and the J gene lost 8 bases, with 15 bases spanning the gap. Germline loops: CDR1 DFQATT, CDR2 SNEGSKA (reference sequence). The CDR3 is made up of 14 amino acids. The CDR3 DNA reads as TGCAGTGCTAGAGTCTTCCGCGGAGGGGATGAGCAGTTCTTC. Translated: CSARVFRGGDEQFF.

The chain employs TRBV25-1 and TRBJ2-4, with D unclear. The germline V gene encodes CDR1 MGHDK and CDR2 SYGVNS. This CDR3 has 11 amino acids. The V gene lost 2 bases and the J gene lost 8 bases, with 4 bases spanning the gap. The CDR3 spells CASSERDIQYF. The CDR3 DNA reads TGTGCCAGCAGTGAAAGGGACATTCAGTACTTC.

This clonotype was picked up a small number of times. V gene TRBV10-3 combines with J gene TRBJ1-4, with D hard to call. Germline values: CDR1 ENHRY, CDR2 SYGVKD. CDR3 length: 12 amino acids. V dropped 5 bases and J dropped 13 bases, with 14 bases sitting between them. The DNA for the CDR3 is TGTGCCATCAGTCCCTTCGGTGGGCGACTGTTTTTT. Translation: CAISPFGGRLFF.

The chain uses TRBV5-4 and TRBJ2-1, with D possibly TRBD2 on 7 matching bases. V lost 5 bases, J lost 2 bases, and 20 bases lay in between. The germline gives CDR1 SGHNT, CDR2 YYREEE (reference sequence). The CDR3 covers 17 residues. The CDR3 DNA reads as TGTGCCAGCAGGGGGGGGCTTGAGAGTTTTGCCTACAATGAGCAGTTCTTC. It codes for CASRGGLESFAYNEQFF.

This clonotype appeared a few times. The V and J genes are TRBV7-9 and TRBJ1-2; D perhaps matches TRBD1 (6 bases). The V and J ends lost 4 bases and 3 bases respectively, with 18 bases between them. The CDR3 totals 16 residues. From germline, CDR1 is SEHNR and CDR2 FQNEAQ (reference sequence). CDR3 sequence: CASSSTWGARDYGYTF. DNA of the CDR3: TGTGCCAGCAGCTCAACGTGGGGGGCGCGGGACTATGGCTACACCTTC.

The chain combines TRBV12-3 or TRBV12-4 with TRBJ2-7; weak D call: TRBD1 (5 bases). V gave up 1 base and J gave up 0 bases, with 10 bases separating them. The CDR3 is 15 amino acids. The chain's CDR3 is CASSLVQAVSYEQYF. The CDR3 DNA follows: TGTGCCAGCAGTTTAGTACAGGCGGTCTCCTACGAGCAGTACTTC.

In DNA, the CDR3 is TGTGCCAGCAGCTTAGCGCGGGGAAAGGGCCCAGATACGCAGTATTTT. Its protein is CASSLARGKGPDTQYF. The chain uses TRBV7-9 and TRBJ2-3; D is possibly TRBD2 (6 bases). Germline CDR1 and CDR2: SEHNR and FQNEAQ (reference sequence). There are 16 residues in the CDR3. Between the trimmed V and J ends, which lost 0 bases and 4 bases, there was a span of 14 bases.

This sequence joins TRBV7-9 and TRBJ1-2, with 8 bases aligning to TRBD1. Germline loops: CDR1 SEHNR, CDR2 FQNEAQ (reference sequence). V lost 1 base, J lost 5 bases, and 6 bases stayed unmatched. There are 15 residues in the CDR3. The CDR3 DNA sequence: TGTGCCAGCAGCTTAGGACAGGGGAAGGGGTATGGCTACACCTTC. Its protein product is CASSLGQGKGYGYTF.

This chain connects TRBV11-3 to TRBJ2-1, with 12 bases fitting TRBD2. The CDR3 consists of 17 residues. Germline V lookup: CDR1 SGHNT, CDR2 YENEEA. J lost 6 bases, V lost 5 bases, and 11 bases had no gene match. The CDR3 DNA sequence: TGTGCCAGCAGCCTACGACTAGCGGGAGCGGGTTTCAATGAGCAGTTCTTC. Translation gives CASSLRLAGAGFNEQFF.

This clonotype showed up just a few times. The CDR3 protein is CASSLRSGRVYNEQFF. CDR3 nucleotides: TGTGCCAGCAGTCTTCGTAGCGGGAGGGTCTACAATGAGCAGTTCTTC. The chain joins TRBV27 to TRBJ2-1, with 11 nucleotides matching TRBD2. The CDR3 is made up of 16 amino acids. The V and J ends lost 5 bases and 3 bases, in that order; junction bases with no gene match: 6. CDR1 and CDR2 (germline): MNHEY, SMNVEV (reference sequence).